This is a list of T cell receptor beta chains from one sample in a study of T cells expressing NK-cell markers. TCRdb reworked the 5' RACE reads into one entry per CDR3 protein, no DNA. The sample spans some 450,000 distinct CDR3 sequences; the ten largest clones claim more than 7%. What was sequenced was blood T cells: a sorted CD56 or NKG2C T cell subset, CD4+ or CD8+ T cells, or bulk PBMC T cells (not recorded which). These receptors originate from a woman aged 18 to 75 in good health. CDR3s include the opening cysteine and the closing phenylalanine or tryptophan. Fields, in order: J gene, V gene, CDR3 protein.

>TRBJ1-1|TRBV28
CASSPDRMNTEAFF
>TRBJ2-7|TRBV20-1
CSARDRRGPREQYF
>TRBJ1-1|TRBV7-3
CASSSQGMNTEAFF
>TRBJ2-7|TRBV10-2
CASSEPNDFPGLQYF
>TRBJ1-2|TRBV7-9
CASSLAHQGALGYTF
>TRBJ1-1|TRBV5-1
CASNGLSATEAFF
>TRBJ1-4|TRBV7-2
CASSSGTVRGNEKLFF
>TRBJ1-5|TRBV5-5
CASSRQADQPQHF
>TRBJ2-3|TRBV5-5
CASSLEQNTDTQYF
>TRBJ1-1|TRBV10-1
CATTDGNTEAFF
>TRBJ2-6|TRBV5-4
CASSLGMSGANVLTF
>TRBJ2-3|TRBV24-1
CATSVGDRSTDTQYF
>TRBJ2-1|TRBV7-9
CASSLVAGIGQYEQFF
>TRBJ2-7|TRBV7-9
CASSPPSELAANYEQYF
>TRBJ1-1|TRBV7-8
CASSLYGGNTEAFF
>TRBJ2-1|TRBV7-2
CASSLYSGSGREQFF
>TRBJ1-6|TRBV4-3
CASSQDTGFFYNSPLHF
>TRBJ2-5|TRBV12-3/TRBV12-4
CASSPSRLGGQETQYF
>TRBJ2-3|TRBV10-1
CASSDADIGTDTQYF
>TRBJ2-7|TRBV29-1
CSVEDRPTAGGSYEQYF
>TRBJ2-5|TRBV4-3
CASSPERALGETQYF
>TRBJ2-1|TRBV15
CATSSRAASGNEQFF
>TRBJ2-1|TRBV12-3/TRBV12-4
CASSPQNEQFF
>TRBJ2-1|TRBV4-2
CASSHPDGYNEQFF
>TRBJ1-2|TRBV30
CAWSQATPTGGEGYTF
>TRBJ2-1|TRBV12-3/TRBV12-4
CASSLTEGGWDEQFF